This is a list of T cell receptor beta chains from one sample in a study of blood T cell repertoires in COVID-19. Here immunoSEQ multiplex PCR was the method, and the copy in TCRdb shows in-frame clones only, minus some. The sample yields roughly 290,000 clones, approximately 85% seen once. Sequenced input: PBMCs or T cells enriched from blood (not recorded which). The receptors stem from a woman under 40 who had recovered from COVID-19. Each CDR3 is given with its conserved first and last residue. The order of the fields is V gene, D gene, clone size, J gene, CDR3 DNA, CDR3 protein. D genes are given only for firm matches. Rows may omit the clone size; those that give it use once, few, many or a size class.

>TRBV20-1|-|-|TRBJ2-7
TGCAGTGCTAGTCCTCCTCCCTCCTACGAGCAGTACTTC
CSASPPPSYEQYF
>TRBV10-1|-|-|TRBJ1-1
TGCGCCAGCAGTGATCAGACAGGAGGAGGCACTGAAGCTTTCTTT
CASSDQTGGGTEAFF
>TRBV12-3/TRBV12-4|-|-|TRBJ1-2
TGTGCCAGCAGTATCGGGATTCACTATGGCTACACCTTC
CASSIGIHYGYTF
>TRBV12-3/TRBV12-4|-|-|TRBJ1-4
TGTGCCAGCACCCGATCTCTAAATGAAAAACTGTTTTTT
CASTRSLNEKLFF
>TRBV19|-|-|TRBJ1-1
TGTGCCAGTAGTATATTGGCACAGCAAAACACTGAAGCTTTCTTT
CASSILAQQNTEAFF
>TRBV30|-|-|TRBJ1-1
TGTGCCTGGAGTGCCTCGACAGGCAGGAACACTGAAGCTTTCTTT
CAWSASTGRNTEAFF
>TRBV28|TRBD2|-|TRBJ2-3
TGTGCCAGCAGACTAGCGGGAGGAAACACAGATACGCAGTATTTT
CASRLAGGNTDTQYF
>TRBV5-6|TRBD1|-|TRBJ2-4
TGTGCCAGCAGCTATCCCCGGGGTGAGGGGGCAATTCAGTACTTC
CASSYPRGEGAIQYF
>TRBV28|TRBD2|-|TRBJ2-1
TGTGCCAGCAGTTTGGGCGCGGGACTAGCGGGGCAGTTCTTC
CASSLGAGLAGQFF
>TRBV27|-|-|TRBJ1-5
TGTGCCAGCAGCGGGAGGGAGAATCAGCCCCAGCATTTT
CASSGRENQPQHF
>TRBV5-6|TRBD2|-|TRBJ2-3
TGTGCCAGCAGTTTTAGCGGGGGCGCCGGAGTTACGCAGTATTTT
CASSFSGGAGVTQYF
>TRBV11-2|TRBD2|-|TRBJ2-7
TGTGCCAGCAGCTTGGTGCTAACTAGCGGGTTCTACGAGCAGTACTTC
CASSLVLTSGFYEQYF
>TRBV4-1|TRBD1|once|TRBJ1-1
TGCGCCAGCAGCTCGAGGGCTAGACAGGGGATCGTGAACACTGAAGCTTTCTTT
CASSSRARQGIVNTEAFF
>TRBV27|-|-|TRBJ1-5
TGTGCCAGCCACCCGCGCAGGAGCAATCAGCCCCAGCATTTT
CASHPRRSNQPQHF
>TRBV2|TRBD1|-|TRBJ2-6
TGTGCCAGCAGTATTACACAGGGGGCTGGGGCCAACGTCCTGACTTTC
CASSITQGAGANVLTF
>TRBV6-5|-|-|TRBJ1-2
TGTGCCAGCAGACAGGGAGTCGGCTATGGCTACACCTTC
CASRQGVGYGYTF
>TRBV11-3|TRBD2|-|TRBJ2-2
TGTGCCAGCAGCTCGCGCAGGGAGCGGGGAACCGGGGAGCTGTTTTTT
CASSSRRERGTGELFF
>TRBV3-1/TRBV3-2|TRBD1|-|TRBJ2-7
TGTGCCAGCAGCCAGCCTCCGGGACAGGGGATAAGTCCATACGAGCAGTACTTC
CASSQPPGQGISPYEQYF
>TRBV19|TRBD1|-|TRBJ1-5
TGTGCCAGTAGGGGGACAGGGTACAATCAGCCCCAGCATTTT
CASRGTGYNQPQHF
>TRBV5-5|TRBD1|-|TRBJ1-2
TGTGCCAGCACCAGTACCGGGACAGGGTTGGTCTATGGCTACACCTTC
CASTSTGTGLVYGYTF
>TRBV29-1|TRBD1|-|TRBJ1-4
TGCAGCGCTGGGACAGTACCTAATGAAAAACTGTTTTTT
CSAGTVPNEKLFF
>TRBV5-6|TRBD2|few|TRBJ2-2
TGTGCCAGCAGCACTATCACCGGGACTAGCGGGAGAGACACCGGGGAGCTGTTTTTT
CASSTITGTSGRDTGELFF
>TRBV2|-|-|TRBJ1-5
TGTGCCAGCAGTGTGTCAGGCAATCAGCCCCAGCATTTT
CASSVSGNQPQHF
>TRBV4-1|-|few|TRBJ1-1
TGCGCCAGCAGCCAACCTGGGGGCGGACCGAGAGCTTTCTTT
CASSQPGGGPRAFF
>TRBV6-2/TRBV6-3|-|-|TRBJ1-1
TGTGCCAGCACCCCGACAGGAGTCATGAACACTGAAGCTTTCTTT
CASTPTGVMNTEAFF
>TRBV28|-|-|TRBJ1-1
TGTGCCAGCAGTTTAGGTCTGGGCATGAACACTGAAGCTTTCTTT
CASSLGLGMNTEAFF
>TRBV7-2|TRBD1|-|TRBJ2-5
TGTGCCAGCAGCTTAGGGGGACAGGGAGAGACCCAGTACTTC
CASSLGGQGETQYF
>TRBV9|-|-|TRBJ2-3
TGTGCCAGCAGCCCTGAACAGGGTAGAACAGATACGCAGTATTTT
CASSPEQGRTDTQYF
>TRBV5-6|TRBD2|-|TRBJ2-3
TGTGCCAGCAGCTTCCTCGGACTAGCGGGAGTCACAGATACGCAGTATTTT
CASSFLGLAGVTDTQYF
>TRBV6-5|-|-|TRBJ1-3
TGTGCCAGCATCTCCCAGGTTAATGGAAACACCATATATTTT
CASISQVNGNTIYF
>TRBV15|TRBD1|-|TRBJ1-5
TGTGCCACCAGCAGAGTTGGGACAGGGAATCAGCCCCAGCATTTT
CATSRVGTGNQPQHF
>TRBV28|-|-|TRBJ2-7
TGTGCCAGCGGTTTACTTGTGGGGCAGACCTACGAGCAGTACTTC
CASGLLVGQTYEQYF
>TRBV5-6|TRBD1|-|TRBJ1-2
TGTGCCAGCAGCTTGGGTCCCGACAGGGGAGCTAACTATGGCTACACCTTC
CASSLGPDRGANYGYTF
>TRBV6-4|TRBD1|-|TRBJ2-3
TGTGCCAGCAGTGACGGGACAGGGGGCGCAGATACGCAGTATTTT
CASSDGTGGADTQYF
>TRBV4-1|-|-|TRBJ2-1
TGCGCCAGCAGCCAAGATCGGGTGGCGGGAAATGAGCAGTTCTTC
CASSQDRVAGNEQFF
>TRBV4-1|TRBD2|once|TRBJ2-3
TGCGCCAGCAGCCAAGCCGGGACTAGCGGGAGCTCAGATACGCAGTATTTT
CASSQAGTSGSSDTQYF
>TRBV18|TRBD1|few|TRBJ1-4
TGTGCCAGCTCCCCCGGTACCGGGACAGGGAATGAAAAACTGTTTTTT
CASSPGTGTGNEKLFF
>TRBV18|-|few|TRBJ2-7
TGTGCCAGCTCTCCCTCCCTCTACGAGCAGTACTTC
CASSPSLYEQYF
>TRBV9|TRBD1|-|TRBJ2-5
TGTGCCAGCAGCCCCGGGACAGCCCATCAAGAGACCCAGTACTTC
CASSPGTAHQETQYF
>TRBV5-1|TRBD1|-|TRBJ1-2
TGCGCCAGCAGCTTGGCCGGGACAGAGGCCTATGGCTACACCTTC
CASSLAGTEAYGYTF
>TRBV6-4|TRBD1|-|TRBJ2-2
TGTGCCAGCAGTGCCCTGACAGGGACCGGGGAGCTGTTTTTT
CASSALTGTGELFF
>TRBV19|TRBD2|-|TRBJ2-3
TGTGCCAGTAGTATTAAGGGACTAGCTTACCGAGGGGCTAGCACAGATACGCAGTATTTT
CASSIKGLAYRGASTDTQYF
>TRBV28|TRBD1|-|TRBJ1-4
TGTGCCAGCAGTTCCTCCAGGGGGAGTTATGAAAAACTGTTTTTT
CASSSSRGSYEKLFF
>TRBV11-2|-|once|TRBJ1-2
TGTGCCAGCACCATTAGAGCTAACTATGGCTACACCTTC
CASTIRANYGYTF
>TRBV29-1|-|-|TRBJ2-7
TGCAGCGTTTCCTCGGGGGTCGGGTCCTACGAGCAGTACTTC
CSVSSGVGSYEQYF